Listed here are 27 T cell receptor beta chains from one sample, sequenced in a study of PD-1 blockade in classical Hodgkin lymphoma. Measured with immunoSEQ multiplex PCR; TCRdb has only the in-frame clones, and not every one. The sample has some 34,000 clones, 72% seen once. The time point is: cycle 4 day 1 (C4D1), after five to seven weeks of nivolumab. Each patient's relapse followed autologous stem cell transplantation, and brentuximab vedotin exposure varied. Here the sequenced sample was peripheral blood mononuclear cells (PBMCs), taken before the fourth cycle of nivolumab. These receptor sequences come from a human donor with classical Hodgkin lymphoma.

This clone has more than one count but fewer than ten. The chain joins TRBV10-3 to TRBJ1-1; D is possibly TRBD1 (6 bases). The V gene's germline CDR1 is ENHRY and CDR2 SYGVKD. Trimming removed 11 bases at V and 4 bases at J, with 23 bases between. This CDR3 spans 15 amino acids. This CDR3 reads CAGASFRGGITEAFF. CDR3 nucleotides: TGTGCCGGCGCTTCCTTCAGGGGAGGGATCACTGAAGCTTTCTTT.

Only one count was recorded for this clone. The rearrangement joins TRBV14 to TRBJ1-1, with D possibly matching TRBD1 (5 bases). The CDR3 length is 15 residues. CDR1 is SGHDN, CDR2 FVKESK, per germline. The V and J ends lost 5 bases and 3 bases respectively, with 16 bases between them. The CDR3 region has the DNA TGTGCCAGCAGCGTCCCTGGGGCCCCGTACACTGAAGCTTTCTTT. Residues: CASSVPGAPYTEAFF.

This chain links TRBV6-5 with TRBJ2-1; 7 bases line up with TRBD2. The CDR3 length is 14 residues. Germline assignment: CDR1 MNHEY and CDR2 SVGAGI. CDR3 loop: CTTLRAGAYNEQFF. CDR3 DNA sequence: TGTACTACCCTCCGGGCGGGGGCCTACAATGAGCAGTTCTTC.

The chain uses TRBV21-1 and TRBJ1-5; TRBD1, the table's D call, was not compared with the DNA. TRBV21-1 is described as a pseudogene. The CDR3 consists of 16 residues. CDR3 sequence (DNA): TGTGCCAGCAGCAACACCCAACAGGGGATGGATCAGCCCCAGCATTTT. This gives the protein CASSNTQQGMDQPQHF.

The chain couples TRBV11-2 to TRBJ2-5; 9 bases agree with TRBD2. CDR1 SGHAT and CDR2 FQNNGV come from the germline V gene. The CDR3 is 13 residues long. The J segment lost 5 bases and the V segment lost 5 bases, leaving 3 bases of the junction unmatched. CDR3 in DNA: TGTGCCAGCAGCCGCGGGGGGGCGGAGACCCAGTACTTC. This translates into CASSRGGAETQYF.

The J gene is TRBJ1-1, the V gene TRBV7-9; D gene unclear. Trimming took off 7 bases at V and 4 bases at J, with 13 bases between the two ends. CDR3 length equals 13 residues. From germline, CDR1 is SEHNR and CDR2 FQNEAQ (reference sequence). The CDR3: CASTSQRSTEAFF. CDR3 coding DNA: TGTGCCAGCACCTCACAGCGGAGCACTGAAGCTTTCTTT.

This clone was picked up a small number of times. The chain is built from TRBV7-9 and TRBJ2-7; 13 nucleotides match TRBD2. Germline V lookup: CDR1 SEHNR, CDR2 FQNEAQ (reference sequence). The V and J ends lost 1 base and 3 bases, in that order; junction bases with no gene match: 0. The CDR3 spans 15 residues. Here the CDR3 reads CASSLGTSGSYEQYF. The CDR3 DNA is TGTGCCAGCAGCTTAGGGACTAGCGGGAGCTACGAGCAGTACTTC.

The chain has TRBV9 and TRBJ2-6; TRBD1 matches 9 bases. After removal of 0 bases from V and 2 bases from J, the junction contained 6 bases not matched to a gene. The CDR3 contains 18 residues. Germline CDR1 is SGDLS and CDR2 is YYNGEE. CDR3 nucleotide sequence: TGTGCCAGCAGCGTAGTAACAGGGGGCTCGGCTGGGGCCAACGTCCTGACTTTC. Translated, it gives CASSVVTGGSAGANVLTF.

This sequence joins TRBV9 and TRBJ2-2, with 7 nucleotides matching TRBD1. Germline trimming cut 3 bases from V and 8 bases from J; bases unmatched to any gene: 10. This CDR3 has 15 amino acids. CDR1 is SGDLS and CDR2 is YYNGEE in the germline V gene. CDR3 in DNA: TGTGCCAGCAGCGAAACGACAGGGATCACAGGGGAGCTGTTTTTT. This codes for CASSETTGITGELFF.

J is TRBJ2-3 and V is TRBV4-3, with 8 bases lining up with TRBD2. Per germline, CDR1 LGHNA and CDR2 YSLEER. V dropped 4 bases and J dropped 0; count of bases not matched to a gene: 3. This CDR3 is 15 amino acids long. This chain's CDR3 is CASSPSGSSTDTQYF. CDR3 coding DNA: TGCGCCAGCAGCCCTAGCGGGTCTAGCACAGATACGCAGTATTTT.

The CDR3 bases are TGTGCCAGCAGCTTGGCTTTTGAGGGAGCCAAAAACATTCAGTACTTC. This translates into CASSLAFEGAKNIQYF. The chain joins TRBV5-6 to TRBJ2-4; tentatively, D is TRBD2 (5 bases). There are 16 residues in the CDR3. Germline CDR1 SGHDT, CDR2 YYEEEE. V was pared by 0 bases and J by 0 bases, with 10 bases between. Filled out from reference TRBV5-6 and TRBJ2-4, the complete variable domain reads DAGVTQSPTHLIKTRGQQVTLRCSPKSGHDTVSWYQQALGQGPQFIFQYYEEEERQRGNFPDRFSGHQFPNYSSELNVNALLLGDSALYLCASSLAFEGAKNIQYFGAGTRLSVL.

This chain joins TRBV7-9 and TRBJ1-4; 8 bases match TRBD1. V lost 3 bases to trimming and J lost 3 bases; unmatched junction nucleotides: 9. Germline lookup yields CDR1 SEHNR and CDR2 FQNEAQ (reference sequence). This CDR3 has 17 amino acids. CDR3 protein: CASSFETGAASNEKLFF. The CDR3, as DNA: TGTGCCAGCAGCTTCGAGACAGGGGCAGCCTCTAATGAAAAACTGTTTTTT. Based on the CDR3 plus reference TRBV7-9 and TRBJ1-4, the full variable domain is DTGVSQNPRHKITKRGQNVTFRCDPISEHNRLYWYRQTLGQGPEFLTYFQNEAQLEKSRLLSDRFSAERPKGSFSTLEIQRTEQGDSAMYLCASSFETGAASNEKLFFGSGTQLSVL.

The CDR3 DNA reads TGTGCCAGCAGGATGGACAGCTACGAGCAGTACTTC. It specifies CASRMDSYEQYF. The V call is TRBV2, the J call TRBJ2-7; possible D gene TRBD1, 6 bases. Per germline, CDR1 SNHLY and CDR2 FYNNEI. The length of the CDR3 is 12 residues. Trimming left V 6 bases short and J 3 bases short, with 9 bases between.

This chain uses TRBV9 with TRBJ1-1; no clear D. Between the trimmed V and J ends, which lost 1 base and 2 bases, there was a span of 9 bases. CDR1 is SGDLS and CDR2 is YYNGEE in the germline V gene. The CDR3 loop spans 14 amino acids. CDR3 residues: CASSVSNGNTEAFF. CDR3 bases: TGTGCCAGCAGCGTATCAAACGGAAACACTGAAGCTTTCTTT.

This chain connects TRBV9 to TRBJ1-1; D is perhaps TRBD1 (6 bases). CDR1 and CDR2 from the germline V gene are SGDLS and YYNGEE. V lost 4 bases to trimming and J lost 3 bases, with 19 bases between them. The CDR3 totals 16 residues. DNA for the CDR3: TGTGCCAGCAGCTCTGACAGGTACAGTGATGACACTGAAGCTTTCTTT. This encodes CASSSDRYSDDTEAFF.

The rearrangement links TRBV6-5 to TRBJ2-7; 12 bases are shared with TRBD2. From germline, CDR1 is MNHEY and CDR2 SVGAGI. The CDR3 is 15 amino acids. J lost 5 bases, V lost 1 base, and 3 bases had no gene match. Here the CDR3 reads CASSYLTSGSDEQYF. CDR3 DNA: TGTGCCAGCAGTTACTTGACTAGCGGGAGTGACGAGCAGTACTTC.

The chain has TRBV7-3 and TRBJ1-1, with TRBD1 matching 11 bases. The CDR3 loop spans 15 amino acids. Germline-derived CDR1 and CDR2 are SGHTA and FQGTGA. J gave up 3 bases and V 11 bases, and 11 bases lay outside the gene matches. The CDR3 sequence is CAPGDRGEGYTEAFF. For the CDR3, the DNA is TGTGCCCCCGGGGACAGGGGGGAGGGTTACACTGAAGCTTTCTTT.

This chain joins TRBV7-3 and TRBJ1-2, with D possibly matching TRBD1 (6 bases). The germline CDR1 and CDR2 sequences are SGHTA and FQGTGA. Between the trimmed V and J ends, which lost 5 bases and 8 bases, there was a span of 21 bases. This CDR3 is built from 15 residues. CDR3 DNA: TGTGCCAGCAGCCCCCGACCAGGGGCGGATCGGGGCTACACCTTC. Translation gives CASSPRPGADRGYTF. Full variable domain (rest looked up from reference TRBV7-3 and TRBJ1-2): GAGVSQTPSNKVTEKGKYVELRCDPISGHTALYWYRQSLGQGPEFLIYFQGTGAADDSGLPNDRFFAVRPEGSVSTLKIQRTERGDSAVYLCASSPRPGADRGYTFGSGTRLTVV.

The sample holds a few counts of this clone. The gene calls are TRBV27 and TRBJ1-4; no clear D gene. The CDR3 is made up of 14 amino acids. With 6 bases removed from V and 3 bases from J, the gap between germline ends came to 11 bases. The V gene's germline CDR1 is MNHEY and CDR2 SMNVEV (reference sequence). Written as DNA, the CDR3 is TGTGCCAGCAGGTGGGGTAGGGCTAATGAAAAACTGTTTTTT. Protein product: CASRWGRANEKLFF.

V is TRBV5-4 and J is TRBJ2-5; 7 bases fit TRBD1. Germline CDR1 reads SGHNT; CDR2 reads YYREEE (reference sequence). The CDR3 consists of 15 residues. V was pared by 4 bases and J by 5 bases, with 11 bases of the junction left unmatched. The CDR3, as DNA: TGTGCCAGCAGCGAGAAGACAGGGTTGGGGGAGACCCAGTACTTC. Protein: CASSEKTGLGETQYF.

The rearrangement links TRBV7-8 to TRBJ2-7; D is unresolved. V was shortened by 1 base and J by 2 bases, with 12 bases between the two germline ends. There are 15 residues in the CDR3. Germline lookup yields CDR1 SGHVS and CDR2 FQNEAQ. The CDR3 DNA reads as TGTGCCAGCAGCTTAGAAACGGGCCCTGCCTACGAGCAGTACTTC. Translated, it gives CASSLETGPAYEQYF.

The chain has TRBV4-3 and TRBJ2-7, with TRBD2 matching 8 bases. CDR3 size: 14 residues. CDR1 and CDR2 (germline): LGHNA, YSLEER. Germline trimming cut 2 bases from V and 4 bases from J; bases unmatched to any gene: 4. The CDR3 spells CASSQYGGAYEQYF. DNA for the CDR3: TGCGCCAGCAGCCAATACGGGGGGGCATACGAGCAGTACTTC.

The rearrangement links TRBV11-2 to TRBJ2-7; 7 bases match TRBD2. V was pared by 3 bases and J by 5 bases, with 13 bases of the junction left unmatched. Germline CDR1 and CDR2: SGHAT and FQNNGV. This CDR3 is built from 16 residues. CDR3 in amino acids: CASSFGSTSPGHEQYF. The CDR3 DNA is TGTGCCAGCAGCTTTGGGTCGACTAGCCCTGGCCACGAGCAGTACTTC.

A word on this clone: One end of the junction is discordant with germline, which a read error may explain. This chain joins TRBV6-5 and TRBJ1-2; tentatively, D is TRBD1 (5 bases). CDR1 and CDR2 from the germline V gene are MNHEY and SVGAGI. The CDR3 length is 14 residues. In nucleotides, the CDR3 is TGTGCCAGCAGTACCGAGGCAGGGCACTATGACTACACCTTC. The encoded protein is CASSTEAGHYDYTF.

The chain employs TRBV6-6 and TRBJ2-2; D not resolved. The CDR3 runs 13 residues. Per germline, CDR1 MNHNY and CDR2 SVGAGI (reference sequence). V dropped 1 base and J dropped 2 bases, with 2 bases sitting between them. CDR3 amino acids: CASSYYNTGELFF. DNA for the CDR3: TGTGCCAGCAGTTACTATAACACCGGGGAGCTGTTTTTT.

The gene calls are TRBV5-4 and TRBJ2-5; TRBD1 matches at 7 bases. J gave up 0 bases and V 4 bases, and 3 bases lay outside the gene matches. This CDR3 has 14 amino acids. Per germline, CDR1 SGHNT and CDR2 YYREEE (reference sequence). This CDR3 reads CASSHDRDQETQYF. The CDR3 coding sequence is TGTGCCAGCAGCCATGACAGGGACCAAGAGACCCAGTACTTC.

In this sample, this clone turned up a few times. The chain carries TRBV9 and TRBJ2-1; TRBD2 matches 7 bases. V dropped 0 bases and J dropped 8; count of bases not matched to a gene: 5. The V gene's germline CDR1 is SGDLS and CDR2 YYNGEE. This CDR3 is built from 14 residues. The CDR3 DNA reads TGTGCCAGCAGCGTAGGTGGACTAGGTTATGAGCAGTTCTTC. This sequence encodes CASSVGGLGYEQFF.